Listed here is a single T cell receptor beta chain. Under the authors' procedure: Estimation of nucleated cell counts was performed using reference gene primer amplification. The assay was immunoSEQ multiplex PCR, and TCRdb's table has in-frame clones only and misses some. V, J and clone size reflect that table, while D and trimming were determined from the DNA. Found here are around 72,000 clones, approximately 87% of them singletons; the top ten hold around 7.9%. The CDR3 runs 15 residues. Trimming took 3 bases from V and 4 from J, leaving 15 bases between them. From germline, CDR1 is SNHLY and CDR2 FYNNEI. This record belongs to a study of blood T cell repertoires in COVID-19. As for the study in general: Samples taken during acute and convalescent COVID-19 were collected in the United States, Italy and Spain. PBMCs, B-cell-depleted T cells, or T cells provided the cDNA or gDNA that made up the material.

J is TRBJ1-2 and V is TRBV2; no firm D call. This receptor was taken from a middle-aged man with active COVID-19. Material for sequencing was peripheral blood. The DNA of the CDR3 is TGTGCCAGCAGTGAGACGAGGGCCCCAAGCTATGGCTACACCTTC. This encodes CASSETRAPSYGYTF. Combining the CDR3 with reference TRBV2 and TRBJ1-2 gives the whole variable domain EPEVTQTPSHQVTQMGQEVILRCVPISNHLYFYWYRQILGQKVEFLVSFYNNEISEKSEIFDDQFSVERPDGSNFTLKIRSTKLEDSAMYFCASSETRAPSYGYTFGSGTRLTVV.